The 23 T cell receptor beta chains below all came from one sample that was sequenced in a study of blood T cell repertoires in COVID-19. Using immunoSEQ multiplex PCR, the repertoire was profiled, and TCRdb retains in-frame clones only, with some absent. Among about 260,000 clones listed, 80% to 95% were seen once. Sequencing input: PBMCs or T cells enriched from blood (not recorded which). Receptors originate from a man aged 35-49 years who had been exposed to COVID-19.

The chain recombines TRBV6-2 or TRBV6-3 with TRBJ2-1; TRBD2 matches at 12 bases. This CDR3 has 16 residues. Trimming at V came to 6 bases and at J to 10 bases, leaving 13 bases not matched to a gene. CDR1 and CDR2 from the germline V gene are MNHEY and SVGEGT. CDR3 residues: CASSPGLAGLIGEQFF. The CDR3 DNA sequence: TGTGCCAGCAGCCCCGGACTAGCGGGGCTTATTGGGGAGCAGTTCTTC.

The chain uses TRBV30 and TRBJ1-4, with D maybe TRBD1 (6 bases). This CDR3 contains 15 residues. Germline V CDR1 and CDR2: GTSNPN, SVGIG (reference sequence). The V gene lost 5 bases and the J gene lost 7 bases, with 20 bases spanning the gap. The CDR3 region is CAWQHRVQGVEKLFF. For the CDR3, the DNA is TGTGCCTGGCAACACAGGGTCCAAGGGGTTGAAAAACTGTTTTTT.

In regard to this clone: A read error may account for a junction end that differs from germline. The chain combines TRBV14 with TRBJ2-2; D not resolved. This CDR3 is 16 amino acids long. Germline CDR1 reads SGHDN; CDR2 reads FVKESK. DNA for the CDR3: TGTGCCAGCAGCCTTCTGACTTGGTCGAAGACCGGGGAGCTGTTTTTT. Its translation is CASSLLTWSKTGELFF.

The chain joins TRBV30 to TRBJ2-1, with 9 bases fitting TRBD1. This CDR3 region has 14 residues. V dropped 2 bases and J dropped 4; count of bases not matched to a gene: 3. Germline loops: CDR1 GTSNPN, CDR2 SVGIG (reference sequence). DNA for the CDR3: TGTGCCTGGAGTTCCGGGACAGGGTACAATGAGCAGTTCTTC. Its protein product is CAWSSGTGYNEQFF. The full variable domain, in which reference TRBV30 and TRBJ2-1 provide the parts outside the CDR3, is SQTIHQWPATLVQPVGSPLSLECTVEGTSNPNLYWYRQAAGRGLQLLFYSVGIGQISSEVPQNLSASRPQDRQFILSSKKLLLSDSGFYLCAWSSGTGYNEQFFGPGTRLTVL.

This sequence joins TRBV12-3 or TRBV12-4 and TRBJ2-7, with 8 nucleotides matching TRBD2. Trimming cost V 4 bases and J 4 bases; bases outside gene matches: 3. The CDR3 sequence is 13 residues long. DNA of the CDR3: TGTGCCAGCAGTTCAGCGGGAGTATACGAGCAGTACTTC. It translates to CASSSAGVYEQYF.

J is TRBJ1-2 and V is TRBV30; perhaps TRBD1 as D (6 bases). There are 13 residues in the CDR3. CDR1 is GTSNPN, CDR2 SVGIG, per germline (reference sequence). V was cut by 5 bases and J by 4 bases, with 14 bases left in between. CDR3 loop: CAWEGGGSYGYTF. DNA for the CDR3: TGTGCCTGGGAGGGCGGGGGCAGCTATGGCTACACCTTC.

This chain links TRBV12-3 or TRBV12-4 with TRBJ2-7, with D tentatively TRBD1 (5 bases). Deletions cut 4 bases from V and 2 bases from J, with 9 bases between. There are 13 residues in the CDR3. The CDR3 region is CASSSDSPYEQYF. In nucleotides, the CDR3 is TGTGCCAGCAGTTCCGACAGTCCCTACGAGCAGTACTTC.

The chain combines TRBV5-1 with TRBJ1-4; the D is unclear. V was pared by 2 bases and J by 0 bases, with 5 bases between. The germline V gene has CDR1 SGHRS and CDR2 YFSETQ. The CDR3 totals 14 residues. DNA of the CDR3: TGCGCCAGCAGCTTATTAACAACTAATGAAAAACTGTTTTTT. Translating it yields CASSLLTTNEKLFF.

The chain joins TRBV5-5 to TRBJ1-1, with TRBD1 matching over 7 bases. The junction had 6 bases not matched to a gene; V was cut back by 5 bases and J by 8 bases. This CDR3 region has 12 residues. Germline loops: CDR1 SGHKS, CDR2 YYEKEE (reference sequence). The CDR3 here is CASRPDRTEAFF. The CDR3 DNA is TGTGCCAGCAGACCGGACAGGACAGAAGCTTTCTTT.

The genes are TRBV11-2 and TRBJ2-3; 7 positions match TRBD1. The CDR3 runs to 16 residues. Trimming cost V 1 base and J 1 base; bases outside gene matches: 5. From germline, CDR1 is SGHAT and CDR2 FQNNGV. The chain's CDR3 is CASSLVRQGGTDTQYF. CDR3 nucleotides: TGTGCCAGCAGCTTAGTCCGGCAGGGGGGCACAGATACGCAGTATTTT.

In its sample, this clone was seen once. This sequence joins TRBV27 and TRBJ2-7; 9 nucleotides match TRBD1. Trimming took 5 bases from V and 5 from J; bases not matched to a gene: 10. Germline-derived CDR1 and CDR2 are MNHEY and SMNVEV (reference sequence). The CDR3 is 15 amino acids. The CDR3 DNA reads as TGTGCCAGCAGTAGAAGACCGGACAGGGGCAACGAGCAGTACTTC. Translated: CASSRRPDRGNEQYF.

The chain is built from TRBV4-1 and TRBJ2-3, with D possibly matching TRBD2 (5 bases). V lost 6 bases and J 0 bases, leaving 13 bases between the germline ends. The germline CDR1 and CDR2 sequences are MGHRA and YSYEKL. The CDR3 extends over 15 amino acids. CDR3 in amino acids: CASRSKTTSTDTQYF. In nucleotides, the CDR3 is TGCGCCAGCAGGTCCAAGACTACTAGCACAGATACGCAGTATTTT.

The gene calls are TRBV29-1 and TRBJ2-3, with a tentative D call TRBD2 (6 bases). The CDR3 is made up of 14 amino acids. Germline values: CDR1 SQVTM, CDR2 ANQGSEA. V was trimmed by 0 bases and J by 6 bases, leaving 13 bases between them. DNA of the CDR3: TGCAGCGTTGAAGAGCCGGGAGCGGGTGATACGCAGTATTTT. Translation gives CSVEEPGAGDTQYF.

The chain joins TRBV21-1 to TRBJ1-1; no check of the table's D call, TRBD1, against the DNA was made. TRBV21-1 is reported as a pseudogene. The CDR3 is 16 residues long. CDR3 residues: CASSPLNSLMNTEAFF. CDR3 in DNA: TGTGCCAGCAGCCCCCTGAACAGTTTAATGAACACTGAAGCTTTCTTT.

This clone was counted once. The gene calls are TRBV4-3 and TRBJ2-3; TRBD1 matches 9 bases. The J segment lost 2 bases and the V segment lost 4 bases, leaving 7 bases of the junction unmatched. This CDR3 contains 16 residues. Germline V gives CDR1 LGHNA, CDR2 YSLEER. The CDR3 loop reads CASSPQGAHVTDTQYF. The CDR3 DNA sequence: TGCGCCAGCAGCCCACAGGGGGCGCATGTCACAGATACGCAGTATTTT.

The V and J genes are TRBV5-1 and TRBJ2-3, with D uncertain. Trimming cost V 3 bases and J 0 bases, with 5 bases left between them. CDR1 SGHRS and CDR2 YFSETQ come from the germline V gene. The length of the CDR3 is 13 residues. In DNA form, the CDR3 reads TGCGCCAGCAGCTCAGATAGCACAGATACGCAGTATTTT. Translated: CASSSDSTDTQYF.

This clone was seen a single time. The chain is built from TRBV19 and TRBJ2-6, with 8 bases lining up with TRBD1. Germline CDR1 reads LNHDA; CDR2 reads SQIVND (reference sequence). Trimming at V came to 6 bases and at J to 1 base, leaving 14 bases not matched to a gene. CDR3 length: 19 residues. CDR3 DNA sequence: TGTGCCAGTAGACTCCGGCCGGGACAGGCTTCTTCTGGGGCCAACGTCCTGACTTTC. Protein: CASRLRPGQASSGANVLTF.

The V call is TRBV27, the J call TRBJ1-1, with a tentative D call TRBD1 (6 bases). The CDR3 runs 12 residues. The germline CDR1 and CDR2 sequences are MNHEY and SMNVEV (reference sequence). The germline V and J ends were trimmed by 9 bases and 2 bases, with 10 bases remaining between them. The CDR3 loop reads CASWDKNTEAFF. The CDR3 DNA reads as TGTGCCAGTTGGGACAAAAACACTGAAGCTTTCTTT.

The rearrangement links TRBV9 to TRBJ1-6; no clear D gene. The CDR3 consists of 14 residues. Germline loops: CDR1 SGDLS, CDR2 YYNGEE. Trimming cost V 0 bases and J 7 bases, with 8 bases left between them. The CDR3 protein is CASSVGWANSPLHF. CDR3 nucleotide sequence: TGTGCCAGCAGCGTAGGTTGGGCCAATTCACCCCTCCACTTT.

The rearrangement links TRBV19 to TRBJ1-5; tentatively, D is TRBD1 (5 bases). Trimming left V 3 bases short and J 2 bases short, with 11 bases between. This CDR3 spans 15 amino acids. Per the germline V gene, CDR1 is LNHDA and CDR2 is SQIVND (reference sequence). The chain's CDR3 is CASSITGGGNQPQHF. DNA for the CDR3: TGTGCCAGTAGTATCACAGGTGGCGGCAATCAGCCCCAGCATTTT.

The J gene is TRBJ2-5, the V gene TRBV4-2; unclear D gene. V was pared by 1 base and J by 2 bases, with 11 bases between. The CDR3 length is 15 residues. The germline V gene has CDR1 LGHNA and CDR2 YNFKEQ. CDR3 sequence: CASSQAASQQETQYF. The CDR3 coding sequence is TGTGCCAGCAGCCAAGCCGCGTCACAGCAAGAGACCCAGTACTTC.

V gene TRBV6-1 combines with J gene TRBJ2-7; 8 bases agree with TRBD1. This CDR3 has 16 amino acids. V trimming: 3 bases; J trimming: 2 bases; junction bases outside the gene matches: 9. The germline CDR1 and CDR2 sequences are MNHNS and SASEGT. Here the CDR3 reads CASSDSLGTGPYEQYF. The CDR3 DNA follows: TGTGCCAGCAGTGATAGTCTCGGGACAGGCCCCTACGAGCAGTACTTC.

As to this clone: This sample also contains other DNA sequences that code for the same CDR3. The chain uses TRBV25-1 and TRBJ1-5; D is uncertain. The CDR3 covers 14 residues. CDR1 MGHDK and CDR2 SYGVNS come from the germline V gene. Trimming stripped 3 bases from V and 0 bases from J, with 6 bases between. This CDR3 is CASSDPGSNQPQHF. The CDR3 nucleotides read TGTGCCAGCAGTGATCCAGGTAGCAATCAGCCCCAGCATTTT.